These 28 T cell receptor beta chains were sequenced from one sample in a study of T cells in Graves' hyperthyroidism and ophthalmopathy. Researchers amplified the TCR beta CDR3 regions from RNA transcripts. First-round RT-PCR targeting the TCR CDR3 was performed with the HTBI primer set. TCRdb reprocessed the multiplex PCR reads with MiXCR, giving one entry per CDR3 protein. This sample carries some 600,000 distinct CDR3 sequences, roughly 14% of them seen once, and the ten largest clones take less than 6%. Source material: blood. These receptors were collected from a woman under 40 with Graves' hyperthyroidism that later progressed to Graves' ophthalmopathy.

This chain joins TRBV10-3 and TRBJ2-2, with D possibly TRBD1 on 5 matching bases. CDR1 and CDR2 (germline): ENHRY, SYGVKD. The V end was cut by 10 bases, the J end by 8 bases, with 11 bases between. The CDR3 consists of 11 residues. The CDR3 is CATQGLGELFF. DNA of the CDR3: TGTGCCACCCAGGGATTGGGGGAGCTGTTTTTT.

The table lists this clonotype with many counts. V and J are TRBV12-3 or TRBV12-4 and TRBJ1-6, with a weak D call TRBD1 (6 bases). The ends were cut back, 2 bases at V and 5 bases at J, with 10 bases in the middle. The CDR3 contains 15 residues. The DNA for the CDR3 is TGTGCCAGCAGTTTAAGGCAGGGGAATAATTCACCCCTCCACTTT. Protein sequence: CASSLRQGNNSPLHF.

This clonotype was counted many times. This chain joins TRBV3-1 and TRBJ1-2; D unresolved. The CDR3 has 16 residues. The V gene lost 3 bases and the J gene lost 0 bases, with 14 bases spanning the gap. Germline V CDR1 and CDR2: LGHDT, YNNKEL (reference sequence). The CDR3 here is CASSQERNSANYGYTF. DNA for the CDR3: TGTGCCAGCAGCCAGGAGAGGAACAGTGCTAACTATGGCTACACCTTC.

To note about this clonotype: A much larger clone lies a single base off, so this may be a read error. The chain employs TRBV27 and TRBJ2-1; D remains unclear. Germline lookup yields CDR1 MNHEY and CDR2 SMNVEV (reference sequence). V lost 4 bases and J lost 0, with 7 bases in between. This CDR3 region has 14 residues. DNA of the CDR3: TGTGCCAGCAGTTATGTGGGCTCCTACAATGAGCAGTTCTTC. This sequence encodes CASSYVGSYNEQFF.

This chain joins TRBV19 and TRBJ2-2; 9 nucleotides agree with TRBD1. The V and J ends lost 7 bases and 5 bases, in that order; junction bases with no gene match: 8. The CDR3 loop spans 15 amino acids. Germline CDR1 is LNHDA and CDR2 is SQIVND (reference sequence). The CDR3 loop reads CASNPDRGITGELFF. The CDR3 nucleotides are TGTGCCAGTAACCCCGACAGGGGGATAACCGGGGAGCTGTTTTTT.

This clonotype was observed many times. V gene TRBV30 combines with J gene TRBJ2-5; D is uncertain. The CDR3 runs to 11 residues. The germline V and J ends were trimmed by 2 bases and 4 bases, with 5 bases remaining between them. Germline CDR1 reads GTSNPN; CDR2 reads SVGIG (reference sequence). In DNA, the CDR3 is TGTGCCTGGAGTTCATCAGAGACCCAGTACTTC. It specifies CAWSSSETQYF.

This clonotype occurred once. The chain recombines TRBV3-1 with TRBJ2-2; no clear D gene. Germline V CDR1 and CDR2: LGHDT, YNNKEL (reference sequence). The CDR3 is 13 residues long. V lost 3 bases and J 2 bases, leaving 4 bases between the germline ends. The CDR3 spells CASSQLNTGELFF. DNA for the CDR3: TGTGCCAGCAGCCAGCTAAACACCGGGGAGCTGTTTTTT.

This clonotype was counted only a few times. The gene calls are TRBV5-4 and TRBJ2-7, with 7 positions matching TRBD1. Germline values: CDR1 SGHNT, CDR2 YYREEE (reference sequence). V shed 0 bases, J shed 3 bases, and the junction held 9 bases outside the gene matches. CDR3 size: 16 residues. CDR3: CASSLGSTGAGYEQYF. DNA of the CDR3: TGTGCCAGCAGCTTGGGGTCCACAGGGGCCGGCTACGAGCAGTACTTC. Variable domain in full (rest from reference TRBV5-4 and TRBJ2-7): ETGVTQSPTHLIKTRGQQVTLRCSSQSGHNTVSWYQQALGQGPQFIFQYYREEENGRGNFPPRFSGLQFPNYSSELNVNALELDDSALYLCASSLGSTGAGYEQYFGPGTRLTVT.

This clonotype showed up many times. This chain connects TRBV10-3 to TRBJ2-7; D possibly corresponds to TRBD2 (6 bases). This CDR3 region has 16 residues. V was cut by 6 bases and J by 6 bases, with 24 bases left in between. The germline gives CDR1 ENHRY, CDR2 SYGVKD. CDR3 DNA: TGTGCCATCAGCGAAAGAAACAAGGAGGGATGGGTCGAGCAGTACTTC. Protein sequence: CAISERNKEGWVEQYF.

There are many counts of this clonotype. The genes are TRBV3-1 and TRBJ2-3; D gene uncertain. The CDR3 runs 12 residues. Germline V gene lookup returns CDR1 LGHDT and CDR2 YNNKEL (reference sequence). The germline V and J ends were trimmed by 6 bases and 0 bases, with 4 bases remaining between them. The CDR3 region has the DNA TGTGCCAGCAGTCAAAGCACAGATACGCAGTATTTT. It is translated as CASSQSTDTQYF.

The sample holds many counts of this clonotype. The chain carries TRBV4-1 and TRBJ2-7; TRBD1 agrees at 7 bases. CDR3 length equals 15 residues. Germline V CDR1 and CDR2: MGHRA, YSYEKL. The trim removed 1 base at V and 7 bases at J, leaving 10 bases unmatched. The CDR3 nucleotides are TGCGCCAGCAGCCAAGCGGGACAGTACGGTTGGGAGCAGTACTTC. It specifies CASSQAGQYGWEQYF.

This clonotype showed up many times. The chain couples TRBV2 to TRBJ1-2; D might be TRBD1 (6 bases). Germline assignment: CDR1 SNHLY and CDR2 FYNNEI. The V and J ends lost 11 bases and 1 base respectively, with 11 bases between them. This CDR3 is 12 amino acids long. The CDR3 DNA reads TGTGCCGGCTCAGGGGTTAACTATGGCTACACCTTC. Translation: CAGSGVNYGYTF. Filled out from reference TRBV2 and TRBJ1-2, the complete variable domain reads EPEVTQTPSHQVTQMGQEVILRCVPISNHLYFYWYRQILGQKVEFLVSFYNNEISEKSEIFDDQFSVERPDGSNFTLKIRSTKLEDSAMYFCAGSGVNYGYTFGSGTRLTVV.

The CDR3 is CASRIDNEKLFF. The CDR3 bases are TGCGCCAGCAGGATCGACAATGAAAAACTGTTTTTT. The chain combines TRBV5-1 with TRBJ1-4, with D unresolved. V was shortened by 5 bases and J by 5 bases, with 7 bases between the two germline ends. This CDR3 is 12 amino acids long. CDR1 is SGHRS, CDR2 YFSETQ, per germline.

The rearrangement links TRBV20-1 to TRBJ2-2; maybe TRBD2 (6 bases). The CDR3 extends over 15 amino acids. Germline V gives CDR1 DFQATT, CDR2 SNEGSKA (reference sequence). V shed 2 bases and J shed 2 bases, with 12 bases lying between them. The CDR3 region is CSARSGGTNTGELFF. In nucleotides, the CDR3 is TGCAGTGCTAGAAGTGGTGGGACTAACACCGGGGAGCTGTTTTTT.

This clonotype was detected only a few times. This chain joins TRBV19 and TRBJ2-3, with 10 bases lining up with TRBD2. The CDR3 loop spans 18 amino acids. J lost 0 bases, V lost 3 bases, and 9 bases had no gene match. Germline CDR1 and CDR2: LNHDA and SQIVND (reference sequence). The CDR3: CASSILRTSGSSTDTQYF. The CDR3 region has the DNA TGTGCCAGTAGTATCTTGAGGACTAGCGGCTCTAGCACAGATACGCAGTATTTT.

At least ten counts were recorded for this clonotype. This rearrangement joins TRBV11-2 to TRBJ2-7, with 8 bases matching TRBD2. V was pared by 2 bases and J by 0 bases, with 3 bases of the junction left unmatched. Germline lookup yields CDR1 SGHAT and CDR2 FQNNGV. This CDR3 has 15 amino acids. CDR3 sequence (DNA): TGTGCCAGCAGCTTACGCCTAGCGGGCTCCTACGAGCAGTACTTC. The encoded protein is CASSLRLAGSYEQYF.

This clonotype was seen repeatedly, ten times or more. The CDR3 coding sequence is TGTGCCAGCAGCTTGGGACAGGGGGATCGTAGGGCCAGGGAGCTGTTTTTT. It translates to CASSLGQGDRRARELFF. The chain combines TRBV5-5 with TRBJ2-2; 9 bases fit TRBD1. With 0 bases clipped from V and 9 bases from J, the junction kept 12 bases outside the gene matches. Germline lookup yields CDR1 SGHKS and CDR2 YYEKEE (reference sequence). The CDR3 extends over 17 amino acids. The full variable domain, in which reference TRBV5-5 and TRBJ2-2 provide the parts outside the CDR3, is DAGVTQSPTHLIKTRGQQVTLRCSPISGHKSVSWYQQVLGQGPQFIFQYYEKEERGRGNFPDRFSARQFPNYSSELNVNALLLGDSALYLCASSLGQGDRRARELFFGEGSRLTVL.

This clonotype was detected many times. The chain links TRBV28 to TRBJ2-5; possibly TRBD1 for D (6 bases). Germline V gene lookup returns CDR1 MDHEN and CDR2 SYDVKM. The V gene lost 2 bases and the J gene lost 7 bases, with 17 bases spanning the gap. The CDR3 runs to 15 residues. DNA of the CDR3: TGTGCCAGCAGTTTAAGGGGTTCCATACAGGGGACCCAGTACTTC. As protein: CASSLRGSIQGTQYF.

This clonotype came up many times. The rearrangement links TRBV10-1 to TRBJ1-1; 7 bases fit TRBD1. This CDR3 is 13 amino acids long. The junction had 3 bases not matched to a gene; V was cut back by 7 bases and J by 1 base. Germline CDR1 WNHNN, CDR2 SYGVQD (reference sequence). The CDR3 DNA reads TGCGCCAGCACCGACAGGGCGAACACTGAAGCTTTCTTT. It translates to CASTDRANTEAFF.

There are many counts of this clonotype. V gene TRBV28 combines with J gene TRBJ2-5, with D possibly TRBD1 on 5 matching bases. The V end was cut by 7 bases, the J end by 11 bases, with 20 bases between. CDR3 length: 13 amino acids. Germline assignment: CDR1 MDHEN and CDR2 SYDVKM. The CDR3 coding sequence is TGTGCCAGCACTACCACAGGAGATACTTTTCAGTACTTC. Translating it yields CASTTTGDTFQYF.

This clonotype was found many times. This sequence joins TRBV20-1 and TRBJ2-2; 11 bases match TRBD2. The CDR3 runs to 14 residues. The junction had 5 bases not matched to a gene; V was cut back by 6 bases and J by 5 bases. In germline, CDR1 is DFQATT, CDR2 SNEGSKA (reference sequence). The CDR3 loop reads CSARLAGRTGELFF. The DNA for the CDR3 is TGCAGTGCCAGACTAGCGGGAAGGACCGGGGAGCTGTTTTTT.

Many counts were recorded for this clonotype. V and J are TRBV30 and TRBJ2-2; no clear D. CDR1 GTSNPN and CDR2 SVGIG come from the germline V gene (reference sequence). V lost 4 bases to trimming and J lost 4 bases, with 10 bases between them. This CDR3 is 13 amino acids long. CDR3 loop: CAWKWSGTGELFF. CDR3 bases: TGTGCCTGGAAGTGGAGTGGCACCGGGGAGCTGTTTTTT.

This clonotype appeared a few times. The junction does not match germline at one end; this may be a read error. The chain links TRBV20-1 to TRBJ2-1; TRBD2 aligns across 9 bases. This CDR3 comprises 14 residues. The germline gives CDR1 DFQATT, CDR2 SNEGSKA (reference sequence). The CDR3 region is CSARTSGVYNKQFF. CDR3 in DNA: TGCAGTGCTAGGACTAGCGGAGTATACAATAAGCAGTTCTTC.

This clonotype was seen ten or more times. This chain connects TRBV14 to TRBJ1-1, with D possibly matching TRBD1 (5 bases). Per germline, CDR1 SGHDN and CDR2 FVKESK. This CDR3 region has 15 residues. Trimming stripped 0 bases from V and 5 bases from J, with 13 bases between. The CDR3 nucleotides are TGTGCCAGCAGCCAAGATCTTATAGGGGTAACTGAAGCTTTCTTT. Residues: CASSQDLIGVTEAFF.

Points on this clonotype: Likely a read error: the CDR3 ends without its conserved phenylalanine or tryptophan. The chain links TRBV27 to TRBJ2-7, with D perhaps matching TRBD1 or TRBD2 (5 bases each). The CDR3 loop spans 13 amino acids. V gave up 4 bases and J gave up 3 bases, with 10 bases separating them. Germline CDR1 MNHEY, CDR2 SMNVEV (reference sequence). DNA for the CDR3: TGTGCCAGCAGTTACGGGACCGACTACGAGCAGTACCTC. Protein sequence: CASSYGTDYEQYL.

This clonotype was recorded many times. The chain joins TRBV11-1 to TRBJ2-3; 9 positions agree with TRBD1. The CDR3 is 14 amino acids. J lost 6 bases, V lost 5 bases, and 6 bases had no gene match. CDR1 is SGHAT, CDR2 FQDESV, per germline (reference sequence). The CDR3 reads CASSRTGGGDTQYF. The CDR3 nucleotides read TGTGCCAGCAGCCGCACAGGGGGCGGGGATACGCAGTATTTT.

This clonotype came up many times. The chain combines TRBV7-9 with TRBJ2-7, with D hard to call. CDR3 length: 12 residues. The germline V gene encodes CDR1 SEHNR and CDR2 FQNEAQ (reference sequence). The V gene lost 5 bases and the J gene lost 2 bases, with 7 bases spanning the gap. This chain's CDR3 is CASSHDPYEQYF. The CDR3 bases are TGTGCCAGCAGCCACGACCCCTACGAGCAGTACTTC.

The V gene is TRBV18, the J gene TRBJ2-7, with D possibly TRBD1 on 5 matching bases. The germline V gene encodes CDR1 KGHSH and CDR2 LQKENI. The CDR3 covers 13 residues. The germline V and J ends were trimmed by 2 bases and 6 bases, with 11 bases remaining between them. In DNA form, the CDR3 reads TGTGCCAGCTCACCAACGGCAGGGATCGAGCAGTACTTC. It encodes CASSPTAGIEQYF.